This TCR beta chain came from a study of T cell repertoires in cytomegalovirus infection. In the study overall: HLA-B-restricted CMV epitopes that are well studied were used alongside recently identified HLA-C-restricted ones.

This clonotype has only a few counts. What it binds is not known. With 0 bases clipped from V and 3 bases from J, the junction kept 2 bases outside the gene matches. Germline CDR1 reads LGHNA; CDR2 reads YSLEER. The CDR3 is made up of 16 amino acids. One entry per CDR3 protein results from TCRdb running MiXCR on the reads. The table has roughly 180,000 distinct CDR3 sequences, about 20% seen once. This receptor was taken from a human donor in good health (CMV status not recorded). Some clones in this sample may be carry-over from other donors' samples. Here the sequenced sample was CD8+ T cells from cultured PBMCs, taken from culture after CMV antigen stimulation. The chain has TRBV4-3 and TRBJ2-1, with 10 bases lining up with TRBD1. The CDR3 loop reads CASSQDGTGDYNEQFF. In nucleotides, the CDR3 is TGCGCCAGCAGCCAAGACGGGACAGGGGACTACAATGAGCAGTTCTTC.